One and the same sample provided the 20 T cell receptor beta chains below, sequenced in a study of OX40 agonist ivuxolimab in advanced cancers. Only in-frame clones appear in the TCRdb table, and some are missing; sequencing was by immunoSEQ multiplex PCR. The table records some 68,000 clones, around 86% of them present only once. The material was CD4+ or CD8+ T cells sorted from blood, obtained in a trial of the OX40 agonist ivuxolimab. Every receptor here comes from an adult with an advanced solid tumor such as melanoma, head and neck, liver or kidney cancer.

This chain joins TRBV14 and TRBJ2-1; 9 bases are shared with TRBD2. From germline, CDR1 is SGHDN and CDR2 FVKESK. The CDR3 length is 21 residues. With 2 bases clipped from V and 4 bases from J, the junction kept 21 bases outside the gene matches. This CDR3 reads CASSQRLLSGSRPWGYNEQFF. DNA of the CDR3: TGTGCCAGCAGCCAACGACTTCTTAGCGGGAGTCGACCTTGGGGTTACAATGAGCAGTTCTTC.

The V and J genes are TRBV7-2 and TRBJ2-5; 8 bases match TRBD1. The last part of the DNA fits TRBJ2-7 better; the J call may be wrong. The germline gives CDR1 SGHTA, CDR2 FQGNSA. This CDR3 spans 14 amino acids. The CDR3 DNA sequence: TGTGCCAGCAGCTTAGGGGACAGGTTCTACGAGCAGTACTTC. This codes for CASSLGDRFYEQYF.

The rearrangement uses TRBV28 and TRBJ1-5, with D uncertain. The CDR3 contains 15 residues. The V end lost 6 bases, the J end lost 2 bases, and 14 bases lay between the germline ends. CDR1 and CDR2 (germline): MDHEN, SYDVKM. The CDR3 DNA reads TGTGCCAGCAGGGGGTTGGTGACGGGCAATCAGCCCCAGCATTTT. This translates into CASRGLVTGNQPQHF.

V and J are TRBV7-9 and TRBJ2-1, with D perhaps matching TRBD2 (5 bases). The germline V gene has CDR1 SEHNR and CDR2 FQNEAQ (reference sequence). V lost 5 bases and J lost 7, with 21 bases in between. This CDR3 is 16 amino acids long. The CDR3 sequence: CASSTPRGLRRNEQFF. The CDR3 nucleotides are TGTGCCAGCAGCACCCCGCGAGGGCTTCGTAGGAATGAGCAGTTCTTC.

The chain joins TRBV20-1 to TRBJ1-1; no definite D call. This CDR3 comprises 11 residues. Germline CDR1 DFQATT, CDR2 SNEGSKA (reference sequence). V shed 6 bases and J shed 1 base, with 6 bases lying between them. The chain's CDR3 is CSADGNTEAFF. The CDR3 nucleotides read TGCAGTGCAGACGGGAACACTGAAGCTTTCTTT.

This clone was counted a single time. V gene TRBV2 combines with J gene TRBJ1-1, with 10 bases that match TRBD1. J was trimmed by 6 bases and V by 11 bases; bases with no gene match: 6. Germline CDR1 SNHLY, CDR2 FYNNEI. The CDR3 contains 12 residues. The CDR3 is CAQDRGFPEAFF. CDR3 bases: TGTGCCCAGGACAGGGGGTTCCCTGAAGCTTTCTTT.

This sequence joins TRBV7-3 and TRBJ2-3; TRBD2 aligns across 9 bases. J lost 6 bases, V lost 6 bases, and 16 bases had no gene match. The CDR3 loop spans 17 amino acids. Germline V CDR1 and CDR2: SGHTA, FQGTGA. In nucleotides, the CDR3 is TGTGCCAGCAGTTCTAGTGGAGCGGGAGGCCCGCAGGATACGCAGTATTTT. Translated: CASSSSGAGGPQDTQYF.

The chain has TRBV29-1 and TRBJ2-2; 8 bases fit TRBD1. The CDR3 covers 14 residues. Losses at the gene ends were 4 bases for V and 6 bases for J; bases not matched to a gene: 7. Germline loops: CDR1 SQVTM, CDR2 ANQGSEA. CDR3 sequence: CSVAGWTGPGELFF. The CDR3 coding sequence is TGCAGCGTTGCTGGTTGGACAGGGCCCGGGGAGCTGTTTTTT.

This clone was recorded once. The V gene is TRBV4-1, the J gene TRBJ2-5; the match to TRBD2 covers 11 bases. The CDR3 has 15 amino acids. Germline CDR1 reads MGHRA; CDR2 reads YSYEKL. The trim removed 3 bases at V and 3 bases at J, leaving 3 bases unmatched. The CDR3: CASSQGLAAEETQYF. The CDR3 bases are TGCGCCAGCAGCCAGGGACTAGCGGCCGAAGAGACCCAGTACTTC.

The chain combines TRBV19 with TRBJ2-2, with no clear D. The germline V gene has CDR1 LNHDA and CDR2 SQIVND (reference sequence). Trimming left V 5 bases short and J 7 bases short, with 14 bases between. The CDR3 contains 14 residues. The CDR3 loop reads CASSLPTFGGELFF. CDR3 sequence (DNA): TGTGCCAGTAGTCTCCCCACTTTCGGCGGGGAGCTGTTTTTT.

J is TRBJ1-1 and V is TRBV30; weak D call: TRBD1 (5 bases). The CDR3 runs 14 residues. Germline V gene data show CDR1 as GTSNPN and CDR2 as SVGIG (reference sequence). Between the trimmed V and J ends, which lost 3 bases and 3 bases, there was a span of 14 bases. CDR3 bases: TGTGCCTGGAGCCACCGGGACCGTGACACTGAAGCTTTCTTT. It yields the protein CAWSHRDRDTEAFF. Looking up the rest from reference TRBV30 and TRBJ1-1 gives the full variable domain: SQTIHQWPATLVQPVGSPLSLECTVEGTSNPNLYWYRQAAGRGLQLLFYSVGIGQISSEVPQNLSASRPQDRQFILSSKKLLLSDSGFYLCAWSHRDRDTEAFFGQGTRLTVV.

J is TRBJ2-1 and V is TRBV27; 9 bases align to TRBD1. Germline trimming cut 5 bases from V and 3 bases from J; bases unmatched to any gene: 5. Per the germline V gene, CDR1 is MNHEY and CDR2 is SMNVEV (reference sequence). The CDR3 totals 15 residues. Written as DNA, the CDR3 is TGTGCCAGCAGTATACAGGGGGCGAGCTACAATGAGCAGTTCTTC. This translates into CASSIQGASYNEQFF.

This chain connects TRBV9 to TRBJ2-5; D ambiguous. This CDR3 has 14 residues. Germline lookup yields CDR1 SGDLS and CDR2 YYNGEE. Trimming shortened V by 0 bases and J by 1 base, and 7 bases separated the two germline ends. The CDR3 region has the DNA TGTGCCAGCAGCGTAGGGAACAGCCAAGAGACCCAGTACTTC. Translation: CASSVGNSQETQYF. Supplemented by reference TRBV9 and TRBJ2-5, the full variable domain reads DSGVTQTPKHLITATGQRVTLRCSPRSGDLSVYWYQQSLDQGLQFLIQYYNGEERAKGNILERFSAQQFPDLHSELNLSSLELGDSALYFCASSVGNSQETQYFGPGTRLLVL.

By frequency in the sample, this clone is medium-sized (0.01 to 0.1%). The rearrangement uses TRBV27 and TRBJ2-2; the match to TRBD2 covers 9 bases. This CDR3 contains 15 residues. V was clipped by 6 bases and J by 6 bases; unmatched bases: 8. In germline, CDR1 is MNHEY, CDR2 SMNVEV (reference sequence). The CDR3 DNA is TGTGCCAGCAGCCGCCTAGCGGGGATTTCCGGGGAGCTGTTTTTT. It yields the protein CASSRLAGISGELFF.

The rearrangement joins TRBV15 to TRBJ2-7; D unresolved. The CDR3 runs 14 residues. V was shortened by 3 bases and J by 1 base, with 10 bases between the two germline ends. CDR1 is LNHNV, CDR2 YYDKDF, per germline (reference sequence). For the CDR3, the DNA is TGTGCCACCAGCAGGGGCCCTACTTCCTACGAGCAGTACTTC. It is translated as CATSRGPTSYEQYF.

The chain links TRBV14 to TRBJ2-3, with no clear D. Germline-derived CDR1 and CDR2 are SGHDN and FVKESK. The CDR3 loop spans 15 amino acids. V lost 1 base to trimming and J lost 2 bases, with 10 bases between them. The CDR3 coding sequence is TGTGCCAGCAGCCAAGGGTGGCGGCTCACAGATACGCAGTATTTT. Protein product: CASSQGWRLTDTQYF.

This chain connects TRBV29-1 to TRBJ2-1, with 10 bases matching TRBD2. Trimming cost V 0 bases and J 8 bases; bases outside gene matches: 10. The CDR3 is 16 amino acids. Germline values: CDR1 SQVTM, CDR2 ANQGSEA. As DNA, the CDR3 is TGCAGCGTTGAAGAAGGCAGGCTAGCGGGAGCCTATGAGCAGTTCTTC. Its translation is CSVEEGRLAGAYEQFF.

The J gene is TRBJ2-1, the V gene TRBV4-3; no definite D call. Trimming shortened V by 2 bases and J by 8 bases, and 10 bases separated the two germline ends. The CDR3 loop spans 13 amino acids. CDR1 is LGHNA, CDR2 YSLEER, per germline. This CDR3 reads CASSQLGVYEQFF. In DNA form, the CDR3 reads TGCGCCAGCAGCCAATTAGGTGTCTATGAGCAGTTCTTC.

In its sample, this clone was seen once. V is TRBV5-8 and J is TRBJ2-5; 10 bases match TRBD2. The DNA matches TRBJ2-7 better at its end, which makes the J call doubtful. The CDR3 extends over 14 amino acids. CDR1 SGHTS and CDR2 YDEGEE come from the germline V gene. The CDR3 DNA is TGTGCCAGCAGCCCTAGCGGGAGAAGGCACGAGCAGTACTTC. Its protein product is CASSPSGRRHEQYF.

The rearrangement joins TRBV11-1 to TRBJ2-6; no firm D call. Germline V lookup: CDR1 SGHAT, CDR2 FQDESV (reference sequence). The V and J ends lost 2 bases and 0 bases respectively, with 14 bases between them. The CDR3 sequence is 18 residues long. The CDR3 coding sequence is TGTGCCAGCAGCTTACAGGCACCAGCCGGCTCTGGGGCCAACGTCCTGACTTTC. Translation: CASSLQAPAGSGANVLTF.